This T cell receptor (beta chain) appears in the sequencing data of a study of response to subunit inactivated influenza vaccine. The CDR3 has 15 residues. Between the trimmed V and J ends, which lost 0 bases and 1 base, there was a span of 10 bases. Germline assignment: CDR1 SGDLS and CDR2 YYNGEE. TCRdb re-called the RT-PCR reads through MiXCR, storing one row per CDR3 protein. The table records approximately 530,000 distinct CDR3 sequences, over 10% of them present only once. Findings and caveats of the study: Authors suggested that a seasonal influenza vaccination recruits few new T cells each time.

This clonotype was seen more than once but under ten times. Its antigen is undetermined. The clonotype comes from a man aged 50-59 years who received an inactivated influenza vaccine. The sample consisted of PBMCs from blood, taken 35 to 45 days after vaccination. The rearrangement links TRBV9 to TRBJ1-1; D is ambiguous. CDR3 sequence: CASSVVKGQNTEAFF. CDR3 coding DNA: TGTGCCAGCAGCGTAGTCAAAGGCCAGAACACTGAAGCTTTCTTT.